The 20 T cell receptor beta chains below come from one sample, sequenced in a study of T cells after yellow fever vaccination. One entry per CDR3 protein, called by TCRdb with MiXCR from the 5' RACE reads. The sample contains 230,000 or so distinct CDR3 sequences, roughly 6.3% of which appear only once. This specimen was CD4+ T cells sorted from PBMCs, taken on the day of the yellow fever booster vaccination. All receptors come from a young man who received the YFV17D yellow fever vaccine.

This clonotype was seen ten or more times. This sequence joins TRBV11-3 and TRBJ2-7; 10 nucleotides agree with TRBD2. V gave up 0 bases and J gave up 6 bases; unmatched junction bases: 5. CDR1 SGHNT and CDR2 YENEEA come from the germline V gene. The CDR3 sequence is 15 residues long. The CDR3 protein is CASSLDQREGGEQYF. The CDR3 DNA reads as TGTGCCAGCAGCTTAGATCAGCGGGAGGGAGGCGAGCAGTACTTC.

CDR3 protein: CASSNGGYEQYF. DNA of the CDR3: TGTGCCAGCAGCAACGGGGGTTACGAGCAGTACTTC. The chain is built from TRBV6-6 and TRBJ2-7; perhaps TRBD2 as D (6 bases). Germline CDR1 and CDR2: MNHNY and SVGAGI (reference sequence). V lost 6 bases and J lost 4, with 10 bases in between. The CDR3 is 12 residues long.

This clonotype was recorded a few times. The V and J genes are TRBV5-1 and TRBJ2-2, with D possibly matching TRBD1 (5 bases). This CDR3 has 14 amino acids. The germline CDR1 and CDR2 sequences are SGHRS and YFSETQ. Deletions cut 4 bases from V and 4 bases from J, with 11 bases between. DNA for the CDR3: TGCGCCAGCAGCATTGGACATCCCACCGGGGAGCTGTTTTTT. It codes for CASSIGHPTGELFF.

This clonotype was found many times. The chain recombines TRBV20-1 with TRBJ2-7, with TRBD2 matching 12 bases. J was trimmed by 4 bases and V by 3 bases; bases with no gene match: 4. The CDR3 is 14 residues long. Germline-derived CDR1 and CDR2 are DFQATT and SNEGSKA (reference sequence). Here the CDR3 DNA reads TGCAGTGCTAGGGGGACTAGCGGGTCTTACGAGCAGTACTTC. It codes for CSARGTSGSYEQYF.

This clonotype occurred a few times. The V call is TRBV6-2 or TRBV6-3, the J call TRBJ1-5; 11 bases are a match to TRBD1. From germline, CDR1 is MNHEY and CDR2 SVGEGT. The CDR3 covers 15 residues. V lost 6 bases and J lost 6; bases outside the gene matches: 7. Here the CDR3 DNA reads TGTGCCAGCAGCCCCGGACAGGGGGCGGGTCAGCCCCAGCATTTT. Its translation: CASSPGQGAGQPQHF.

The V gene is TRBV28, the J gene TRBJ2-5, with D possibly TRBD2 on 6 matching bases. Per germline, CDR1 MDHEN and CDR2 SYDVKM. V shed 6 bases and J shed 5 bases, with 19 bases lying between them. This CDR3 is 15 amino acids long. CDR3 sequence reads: CASRNLRDLRETQYF. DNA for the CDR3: TGTGCCAGCAGGAACCTTCGGGACTTACGGGAGACCCAGTACTTC.

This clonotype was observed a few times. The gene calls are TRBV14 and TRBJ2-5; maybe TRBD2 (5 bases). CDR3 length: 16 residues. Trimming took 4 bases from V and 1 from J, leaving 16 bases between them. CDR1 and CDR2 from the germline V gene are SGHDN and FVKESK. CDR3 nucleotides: TGTGCCAGCAGCCGGGGAGCTTTCGGGTTCCAAGAGACCCAGTACTTC. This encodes CASSRGAFGFQETQYF.

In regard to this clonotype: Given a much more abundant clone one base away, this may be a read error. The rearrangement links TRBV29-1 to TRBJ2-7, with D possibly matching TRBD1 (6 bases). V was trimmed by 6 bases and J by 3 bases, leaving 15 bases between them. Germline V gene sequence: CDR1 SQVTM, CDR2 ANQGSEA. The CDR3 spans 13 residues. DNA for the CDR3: TGCAGCGTAACTACAGGGATTCGCTACGAGCAGTACTTC. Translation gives CSVTTGIRYEQYF.

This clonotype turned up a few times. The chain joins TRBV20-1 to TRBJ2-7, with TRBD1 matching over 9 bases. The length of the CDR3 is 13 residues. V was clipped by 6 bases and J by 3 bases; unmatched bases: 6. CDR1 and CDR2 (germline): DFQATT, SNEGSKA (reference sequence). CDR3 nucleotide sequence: TGCAGTGCCTCCGGGACAGGGTTCTACGAGCAGTACTTC. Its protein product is CSASGTGFYEQYF.

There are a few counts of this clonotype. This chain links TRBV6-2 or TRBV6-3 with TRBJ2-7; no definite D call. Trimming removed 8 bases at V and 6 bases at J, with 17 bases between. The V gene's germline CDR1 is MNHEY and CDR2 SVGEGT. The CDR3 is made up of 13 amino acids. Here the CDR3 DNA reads TGTGCCAGCGGAGCCCTTCCGCTTCTCGAGCAGTACTTC. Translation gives CASGALPLLEQYF.

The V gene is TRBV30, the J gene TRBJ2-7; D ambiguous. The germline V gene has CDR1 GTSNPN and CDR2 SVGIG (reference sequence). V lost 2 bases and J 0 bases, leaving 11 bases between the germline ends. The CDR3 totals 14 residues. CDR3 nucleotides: TGTGCCTGGAGTAGAGAAGGGCCCTCCTACGAGCAGTACTTC. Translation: CAWSREGPSYEQYF.

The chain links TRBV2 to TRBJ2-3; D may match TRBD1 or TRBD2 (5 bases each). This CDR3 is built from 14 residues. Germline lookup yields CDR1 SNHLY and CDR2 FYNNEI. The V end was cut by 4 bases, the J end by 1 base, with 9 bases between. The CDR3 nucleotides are TGTGCCAGCAGTGGAGGGGCGGGCACAGATACGCAGTATTTT. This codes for CASSGGAGTDTQYF.

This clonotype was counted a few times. The CDR3 DNA follows: TGTGCCAGCAGCCAGGGACCGGCCACAGATACGCAGTATTTT. Translation: CASSQGPATDTQYF. V is TRBV7-2 and J is TRBJ2-3; D may match TRBD1 or TRBD2 (5 bases each). The CDR3 is 14 residues long. Trimming shortened V by 5 bases and J by 2 bases, and 11 bases separated the two germline ends. The germline V gene encodes CDR1 SGHTA and CDR2 FQGNSA.

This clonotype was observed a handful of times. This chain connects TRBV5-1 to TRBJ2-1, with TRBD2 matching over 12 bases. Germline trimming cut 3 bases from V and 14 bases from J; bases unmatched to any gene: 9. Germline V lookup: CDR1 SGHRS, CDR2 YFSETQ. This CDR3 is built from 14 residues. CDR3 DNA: TGCGCCAGCAGCTCCACGACTAGCGGGAGTGGGGAGTTCTTC. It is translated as CASSSTTSGSGEFF.

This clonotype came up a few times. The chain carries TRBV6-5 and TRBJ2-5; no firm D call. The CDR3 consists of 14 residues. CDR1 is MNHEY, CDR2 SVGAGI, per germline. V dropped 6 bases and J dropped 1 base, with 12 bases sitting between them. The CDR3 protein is CASRTPAGQETQYF. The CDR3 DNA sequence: TGTGCCAGCAGAACCCCGGCAGGCCAAGAGACCCAGTACTTC.

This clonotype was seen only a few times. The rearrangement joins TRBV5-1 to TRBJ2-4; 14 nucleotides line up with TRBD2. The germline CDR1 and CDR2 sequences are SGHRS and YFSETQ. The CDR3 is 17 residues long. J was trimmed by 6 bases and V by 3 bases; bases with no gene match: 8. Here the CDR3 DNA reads TGCGCCAGCAGCTCCTCCGGGACTAGCGGGAGATTAAACATTCAGTACTTC. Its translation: CASSSSGTSGRLNIQYF.

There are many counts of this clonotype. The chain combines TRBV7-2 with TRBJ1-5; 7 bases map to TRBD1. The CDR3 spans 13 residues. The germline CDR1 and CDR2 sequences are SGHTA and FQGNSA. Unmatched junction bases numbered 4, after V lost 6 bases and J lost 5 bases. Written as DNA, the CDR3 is TGTGCCAGCAGATCAGACAGGGATCAGCCCCAGCATTTT. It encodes CASRSDRDQPQHF.

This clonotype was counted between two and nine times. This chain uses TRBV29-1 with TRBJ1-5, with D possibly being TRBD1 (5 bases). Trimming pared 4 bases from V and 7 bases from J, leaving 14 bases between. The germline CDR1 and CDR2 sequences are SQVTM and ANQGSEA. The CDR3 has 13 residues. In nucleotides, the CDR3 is TGCAGCGTTGGTGGGCAGGGAGGGCAGCCCCAGCATTTT. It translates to CSVGGQGGQPQHF.

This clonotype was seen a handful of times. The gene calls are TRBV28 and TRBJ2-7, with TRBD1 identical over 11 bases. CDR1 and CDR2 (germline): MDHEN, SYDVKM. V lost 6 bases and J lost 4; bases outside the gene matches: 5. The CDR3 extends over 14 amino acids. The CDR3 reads CASSHGQGAYEQYF. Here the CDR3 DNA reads TGTGCCAGCAGCCATGGACAGGGGGCATACGAGCAGTACTTC.

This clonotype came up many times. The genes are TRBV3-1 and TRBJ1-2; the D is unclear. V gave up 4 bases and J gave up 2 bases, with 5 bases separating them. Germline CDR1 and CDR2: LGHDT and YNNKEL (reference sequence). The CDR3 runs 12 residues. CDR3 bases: TGTGCCAGCAGCCGCGGGAACTATGGCTACACCTTC. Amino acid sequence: CASSRGNYGYTF.